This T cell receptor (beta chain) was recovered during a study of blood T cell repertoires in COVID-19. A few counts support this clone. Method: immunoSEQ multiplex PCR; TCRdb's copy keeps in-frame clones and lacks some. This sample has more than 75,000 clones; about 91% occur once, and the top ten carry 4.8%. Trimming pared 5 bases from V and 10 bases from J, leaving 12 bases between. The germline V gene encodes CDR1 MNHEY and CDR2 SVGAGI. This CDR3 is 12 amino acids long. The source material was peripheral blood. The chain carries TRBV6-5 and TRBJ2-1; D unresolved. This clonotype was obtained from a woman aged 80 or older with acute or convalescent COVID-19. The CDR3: CASSRESGEQFF. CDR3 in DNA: TGTGCCAGCAGTCGCGAATCCGGGGAGCAGTTCTTC.